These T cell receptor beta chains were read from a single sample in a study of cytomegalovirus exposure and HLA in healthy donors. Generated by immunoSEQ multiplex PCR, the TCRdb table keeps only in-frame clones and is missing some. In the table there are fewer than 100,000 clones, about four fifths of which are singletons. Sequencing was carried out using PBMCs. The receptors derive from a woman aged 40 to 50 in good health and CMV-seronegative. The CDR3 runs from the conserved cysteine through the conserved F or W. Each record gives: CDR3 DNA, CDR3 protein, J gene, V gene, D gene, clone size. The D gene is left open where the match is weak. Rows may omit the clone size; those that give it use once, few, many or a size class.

DNA: TGTGCCAGCAGCCAAGGAGGGTATAGCAATCAGCCCCAGCATTTT; CDR3: CASSQGGYSNQPQHF; J: TRBJ1-5; V: TRBV4-2; D: -; size: -
DNA: TGTGCCAGCTCATCCGGGACAGGGTCCTACAATGAGCAGTTCTTC; CDR3: CASSSGTGSYNEQFF; J: TRBJ2-1; V: TRBV18; D: TRBD1; size: -
DNA: TGTGCCAGCAGCTTGGGCGGGATCAGGTACGAGCAGTACTTC; CDR3: CASSLGGIRYEQYF; J: TRBJ2-7; V: TRBV5-6; D: -; size: -
DNA: TGTGCCAGCAGTTACTCATCGACTAACAATCAGCCCCAGCATTTT; CDR3: CASSYSSTNNQPQHF; J: TRBJ1-5; V: TRBV6-6; D: -; size: -
DNA: TGTGCCAGCAGTGAGGGGACAGGGGGAGAGACCCAGTACTTC; CDR3: CASSEGTGGETQYF; J: TRBJ2-5; V: TRBV6-1; D: TRBD1; size: -
DNA: TGTGCCAGCAGTCCCTATCTGGGTAGCGGGGCCCCAGATACGCAGTATTTT; CDR3: CASSPYLGSGAPDTQYF; J: TRBJ2-3; V: TRBV28; D: TRBD2; size: once
DNA: TGTGCCAGCAGTCCCCACAGGGGAATCGGTAGGAACACTGAAGCTTTCTTT; CDR3: CASSPHRGIGRNTEAFF; J: TRBJ1-1; V: TRBV28; D: TRBD1; size: -
DNA: TGTGCCAGCAGCCCCGACAGAATTGGGGGCTACACCTTC; CDR3: CASSPDRIGGYTF; J: TRBJ1-2; V: TRBV7-2; D: -; size: -
DNA: TGTGCCAGCAGCGTTACAGGGGGTAAAAACAATGAGCAGTTCTTC; CDR3: CASSVTGGKNNEQFF; J: TRBJ2-1; V: TRBV7-3; D: TRBD1; size: -
DNA: TGTGCCACCAAAAAGGGGGAAACCAGGGTGCATGGCTACACCTTC; CDR3: CATKKGETRVHGYTF; J: TRBJ1-2; V: TRBV27; D: -; size: -
DNA: TGTGCCAGCAGCTTGGCCCGGGGGGAGCAGTTCTTC; CDR3: CASSLARGEQFF; J: TRBJ2-1; V: TRBV5-4; D: -; size: -
DNA: TGTGCCAGTTTGAACAGGCGTTTAGGGTCCGGGGAGCTGTTTTTT; CDR3: CASLNRRLGSGELFF; J: TRBJ2-2; V: TRBV7-8; D: -; size: -
DNA: TGTGCCATCAGTGAGTCGAAGGACTATAACACCGGGGAGCTGTTTTTT; CDR3: CAISESKDYNTGELFF; J: TRBJ2-2; V: TRBV10-3; D: -; size: many
DNA: TGTGCCAGCAGCGAGGAGGGGGCAGGAATCTACGAGCAGTACTTC; CDR3: CASSEEGAGIYEQYF; J: TRBJ2-7; V: TRBV4-2; D: -; size: -
DNA: TGTGCCAGCTCACCACCAGGGGGTAGCGAAAAACTGTTTTTT; CDR3: CASSPPGGSEKLFF; J: TRBJ1-4; V: TRBV18; D: -; size: few
DNA: TGCGCCAGCAACCCTGGACAGGGAGACTATGGCTACACCTTC; CDR3: CASNPGQGDYGYTF; J: TRBJ1-2; V: TRBV5-1; D: TRBD1; size: -
DNA: TGTGCCAGCAGCTCCCCTAGCGGGGGGGCGGGAGATACGCAGTATTTT; CDR3: CASSSPSGGAGDTQYF; J: TRBJ2-3; V: TRBV5-4; D: TRBD2; size: -